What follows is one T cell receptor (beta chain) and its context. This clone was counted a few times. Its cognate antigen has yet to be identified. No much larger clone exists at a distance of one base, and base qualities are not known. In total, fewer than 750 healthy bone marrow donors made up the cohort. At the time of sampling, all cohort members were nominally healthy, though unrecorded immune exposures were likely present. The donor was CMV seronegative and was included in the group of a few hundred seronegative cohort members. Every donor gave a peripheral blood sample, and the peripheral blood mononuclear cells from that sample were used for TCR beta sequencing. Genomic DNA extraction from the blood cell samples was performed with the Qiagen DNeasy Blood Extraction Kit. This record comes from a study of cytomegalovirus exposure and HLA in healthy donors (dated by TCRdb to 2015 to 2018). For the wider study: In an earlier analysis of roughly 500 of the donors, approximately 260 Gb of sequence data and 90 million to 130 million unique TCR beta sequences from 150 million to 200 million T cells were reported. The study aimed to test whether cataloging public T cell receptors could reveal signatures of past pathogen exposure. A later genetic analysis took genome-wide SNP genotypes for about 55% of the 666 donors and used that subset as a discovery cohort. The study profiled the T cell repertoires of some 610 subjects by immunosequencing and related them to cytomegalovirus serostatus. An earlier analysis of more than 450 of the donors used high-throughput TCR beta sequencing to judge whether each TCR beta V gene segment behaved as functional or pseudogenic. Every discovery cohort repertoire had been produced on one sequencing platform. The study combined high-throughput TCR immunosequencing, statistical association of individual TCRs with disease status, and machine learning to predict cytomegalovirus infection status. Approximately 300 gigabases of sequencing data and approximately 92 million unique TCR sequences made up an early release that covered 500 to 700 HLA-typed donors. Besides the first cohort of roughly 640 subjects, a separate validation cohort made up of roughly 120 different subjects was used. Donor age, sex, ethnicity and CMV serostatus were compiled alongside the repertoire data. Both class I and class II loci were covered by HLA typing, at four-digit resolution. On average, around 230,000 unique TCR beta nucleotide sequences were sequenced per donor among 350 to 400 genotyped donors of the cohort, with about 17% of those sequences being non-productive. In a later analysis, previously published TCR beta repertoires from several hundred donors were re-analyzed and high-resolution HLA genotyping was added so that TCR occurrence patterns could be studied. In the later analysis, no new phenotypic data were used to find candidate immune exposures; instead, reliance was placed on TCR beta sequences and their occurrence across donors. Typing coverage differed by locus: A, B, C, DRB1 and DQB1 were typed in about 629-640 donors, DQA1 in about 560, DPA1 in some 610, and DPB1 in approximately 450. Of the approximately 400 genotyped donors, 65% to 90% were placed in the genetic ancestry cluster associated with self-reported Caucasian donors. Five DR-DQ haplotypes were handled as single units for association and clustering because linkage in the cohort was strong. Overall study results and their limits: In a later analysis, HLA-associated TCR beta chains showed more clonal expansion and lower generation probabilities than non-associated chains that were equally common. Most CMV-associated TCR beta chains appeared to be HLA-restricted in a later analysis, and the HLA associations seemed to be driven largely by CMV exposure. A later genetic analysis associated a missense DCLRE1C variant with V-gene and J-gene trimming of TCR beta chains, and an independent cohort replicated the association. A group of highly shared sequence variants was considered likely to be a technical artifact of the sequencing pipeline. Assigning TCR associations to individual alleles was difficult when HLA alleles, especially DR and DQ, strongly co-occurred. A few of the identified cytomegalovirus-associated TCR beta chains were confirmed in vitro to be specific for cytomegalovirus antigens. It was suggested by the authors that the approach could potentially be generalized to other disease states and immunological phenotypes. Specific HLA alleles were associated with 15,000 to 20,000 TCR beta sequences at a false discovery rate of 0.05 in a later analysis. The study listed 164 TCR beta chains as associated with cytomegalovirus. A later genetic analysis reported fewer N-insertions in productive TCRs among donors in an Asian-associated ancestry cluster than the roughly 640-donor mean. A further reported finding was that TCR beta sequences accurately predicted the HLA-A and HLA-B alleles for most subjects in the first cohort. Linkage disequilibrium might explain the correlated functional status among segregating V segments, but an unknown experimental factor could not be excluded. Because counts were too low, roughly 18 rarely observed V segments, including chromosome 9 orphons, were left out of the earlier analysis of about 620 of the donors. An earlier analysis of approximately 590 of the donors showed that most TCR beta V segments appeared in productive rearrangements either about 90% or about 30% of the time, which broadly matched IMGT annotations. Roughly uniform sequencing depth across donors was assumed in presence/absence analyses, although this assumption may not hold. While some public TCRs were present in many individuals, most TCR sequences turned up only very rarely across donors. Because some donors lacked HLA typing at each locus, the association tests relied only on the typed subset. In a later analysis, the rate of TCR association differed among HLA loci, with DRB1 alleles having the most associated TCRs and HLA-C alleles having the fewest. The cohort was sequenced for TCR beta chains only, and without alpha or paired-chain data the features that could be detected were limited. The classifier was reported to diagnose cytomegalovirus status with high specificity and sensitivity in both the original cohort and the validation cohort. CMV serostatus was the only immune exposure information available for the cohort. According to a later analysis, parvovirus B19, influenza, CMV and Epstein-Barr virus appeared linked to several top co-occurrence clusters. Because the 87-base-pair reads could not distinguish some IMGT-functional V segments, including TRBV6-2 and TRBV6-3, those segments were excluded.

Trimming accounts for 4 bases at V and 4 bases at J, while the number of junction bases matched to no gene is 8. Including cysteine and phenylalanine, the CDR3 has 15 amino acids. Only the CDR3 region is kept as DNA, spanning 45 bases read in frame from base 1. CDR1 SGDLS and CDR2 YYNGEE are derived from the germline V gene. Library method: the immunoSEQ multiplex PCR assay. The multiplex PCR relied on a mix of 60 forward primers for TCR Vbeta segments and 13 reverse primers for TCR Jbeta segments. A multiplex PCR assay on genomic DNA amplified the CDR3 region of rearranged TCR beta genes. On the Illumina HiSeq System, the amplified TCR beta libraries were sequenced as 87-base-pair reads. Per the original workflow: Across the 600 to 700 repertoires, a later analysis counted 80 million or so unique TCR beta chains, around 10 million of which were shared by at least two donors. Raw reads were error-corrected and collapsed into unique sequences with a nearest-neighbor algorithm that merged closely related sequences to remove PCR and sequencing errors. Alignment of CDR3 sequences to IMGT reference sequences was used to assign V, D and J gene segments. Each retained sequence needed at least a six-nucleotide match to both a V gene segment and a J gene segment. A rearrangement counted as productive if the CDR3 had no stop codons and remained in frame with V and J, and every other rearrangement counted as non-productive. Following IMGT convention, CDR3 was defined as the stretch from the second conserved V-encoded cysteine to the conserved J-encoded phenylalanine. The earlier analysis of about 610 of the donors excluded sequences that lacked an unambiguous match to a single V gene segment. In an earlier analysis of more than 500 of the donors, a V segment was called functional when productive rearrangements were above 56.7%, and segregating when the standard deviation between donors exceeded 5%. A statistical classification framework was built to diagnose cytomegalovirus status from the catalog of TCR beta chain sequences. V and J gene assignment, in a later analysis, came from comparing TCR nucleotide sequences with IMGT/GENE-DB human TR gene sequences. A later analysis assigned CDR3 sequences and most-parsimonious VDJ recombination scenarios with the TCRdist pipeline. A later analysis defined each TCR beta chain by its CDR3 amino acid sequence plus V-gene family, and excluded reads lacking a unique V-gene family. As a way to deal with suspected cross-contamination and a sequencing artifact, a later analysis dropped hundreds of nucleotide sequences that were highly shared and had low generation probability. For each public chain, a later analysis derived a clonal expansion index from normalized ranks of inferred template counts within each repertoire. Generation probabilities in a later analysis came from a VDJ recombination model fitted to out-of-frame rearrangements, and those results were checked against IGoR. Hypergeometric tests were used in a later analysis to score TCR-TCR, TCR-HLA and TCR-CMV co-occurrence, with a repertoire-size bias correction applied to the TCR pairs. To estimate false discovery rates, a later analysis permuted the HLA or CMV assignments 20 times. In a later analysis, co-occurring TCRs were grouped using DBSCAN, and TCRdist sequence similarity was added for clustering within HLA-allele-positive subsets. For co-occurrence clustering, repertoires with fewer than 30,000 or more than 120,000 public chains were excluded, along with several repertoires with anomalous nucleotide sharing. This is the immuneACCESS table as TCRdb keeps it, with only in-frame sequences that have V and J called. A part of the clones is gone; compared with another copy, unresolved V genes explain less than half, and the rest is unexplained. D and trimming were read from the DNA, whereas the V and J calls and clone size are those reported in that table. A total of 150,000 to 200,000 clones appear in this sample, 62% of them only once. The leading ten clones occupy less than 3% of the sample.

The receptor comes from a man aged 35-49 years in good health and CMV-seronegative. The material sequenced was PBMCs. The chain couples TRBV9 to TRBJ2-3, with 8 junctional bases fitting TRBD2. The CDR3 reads CASSPQGRGADTQYF. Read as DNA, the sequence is TGTGCCAGCAGCCCGCAAGGGCGGGGGGCAGATACGCAGTATTTT.